The next 27 T cell receptor beta chains were all read from a single sample in a study of cytomegalovirus exposure and HLA in healthy donors. Repertoires were generated with immunoSEQ multiplex PCR, while TCRdb's copy carries only in-frame clones and drops some. The table includes fewer than 350,000 clones, around 89% detected once. Sequencing was performed on PBMCs. Source of these receptors: a woman under 30 in good health and CMV-seronegative.

This rearrangement joins TRBV4-1 to TRBJ2-2; 11 positions match TRBD1. V shed 3 bases, J shed 4 bases, and the junction held 4 bases outside the gene matches. The CDR3 consists of 16 residues. Germline V gene sequence: CDR1 MGHRA, CDR2 YSYEKL. The CDR3 DNA is TGCGCCAGCAGCCACCGGACAGGGGGCAGCACCGGGGAGCTGTTTTTT. It is translated as CASSHRTGGSTGELFF.

Comment on this clone: Other DNA sequences within the sample encode an identical CDR3. The chain has TRBV25-1 and TRBJ1-1; D gene unclear. CDR1 is MGHDK, CDR2 SYGVNS, per germline. The CDR3 totals 11 residues. Trimming cost V 3 bases and J 12 bases, with 11 bases left between them. The CDR3 is CASSERTGTFF. CDR3 DNA sequence: TGTGCCAGCAGTGAGCGGACGGGGACTTTCTTT.

The chain employs TRBV5-5 and TRBJ1-1; a possible D gene is TRBD1 (6 bases). The V gene's germline CDR1 is SGHKS and CDR2 YYEKEE (reference sequence). V was clipped by 2 bases and J by 2 bases, with 10 bases between them. The CDR3 is 14 amino acids. The CDR3 spells CASSFWDTNTEAFF. The CDR3, as DNA: TGTGCCAGCAGCTTCTGGGACACTAACACTGAAGCTTTCTTT.

The V call is TRBV27, the J call TRBJ2-5, with D possibly matching TRBD2 (5 bases). This CDR3 contains 13 residues. CDR1 is MNHEY and CDR2 is SMNVEV in the germline V gene (reference sequence). Trimming left V 6 bases short and J 2 bases short, with 10 bases between. Here the CDR3 DNA reads TGTGCCAGCAGACCGACGGGACAAGAGACCCAGTACTTC. This translates into CASRPTGQETQYF.

The chain links TRBV28 to TRBJ1-5; D may be TRBD1 (6 bases). Trimming removed 6 bases at V and 5 bases at J, with 20 bases between. The CDR3 runs 16 residues. Germline-derived CDR1 and CDR2 are MDHEN and SYDVKM. CDR3: CASRLERGATDQPQHF. Written as DNA, the CDR3 is TGTGCCAGCAGACTCGAACGGGGGGCCACCGATCAGCCCCAGCATTTT.

This clone was seen just once. This chain joins TRBV25-1 and TRBJ2-5; D is perhaps TRBD2 (6 bases). V lost 0 bases and J lost 5, with 13 bases in between. Germline-derived CDR1 and CDR2 are MGHDK and SYGVNS. There are 15 residues in the CDR3. CDR3 nucleotide sequence: TGTGCCAGCAGTGAATATCGGGGGTCTGGGGAGACCCAGTACTTC. This translates into CASSEYRGSGETQYF.

The chain couples TRBV9 to TRBJ1-2, with 7 nucleotides matching TRBD1. V lost 3 bases and J lost 1; bases outside the gene matches: 6. Germline V lookup: CDR1 SGDLS, CDR2 YYNGEE. This CDR3 spans 15 amino acids. The DNA of the CDR3 is TGTGCCAGCAGCGAGACAGGGACTTTTAACTATGGCTACACCTTC. Its translation is CASSETGTFNYGYTF. Looking up the rest from reference TRBV9 and TRBJ1-2 gives the full variable domain: DSGVTQTPKHLITATGQRVTLRCSPRSGDLSVYWYQQSLDQGLQFLIQYYNGEERAKGNILERFSAQQFPDLHSELNLSSLELGDSALYFCASSETGTFNYGYTFGSGTRLTVV.

The J gene is TRBJ1-1, the V gene TRBV6-5; D gene uncertain. This CDR3 contains 13 residues. Per the germline V gene, CDR1 is MNHEY and CDR2 is SVGAGI. With 5 bases removed from V and 6 bases from J, the gap between germline ends came to 13 bases. The CDR3 DNA reads TGTGCCAGCAGTCGCTACAGATCCCCTGAAGCTTTCTTT. Protein product: CASSRYRSPEAFF.

This rearrangement joins TRBV28 to TRBJ1-1, with D possibly being TRBD1 (5 bases). Germline loops: CDR1 MDHEN, CDR2 SYDVKM. V was shortened by 4 bases and J by 4 bases, with 22 bases between the two germline ends. There are 17 residues in the CDR3. The CDR3: CASSSPAAGFSGTEAFF. CDR3 DNA: TGTGCCAGCAGTTCCCCAGCAGCAGGGTTCTCTGGCACTGAAGCTTTCTTT.

The gene calls are TRBV15 and TRBJ2-5; 13 bases fit TRBD2. There are 16 residues in the CDR3. Germline V gives CDR1 LNHNV, CDR2 YYDKDF (reference sequence). V lost 5 bases and J lost 2; bases outside the gene matches: 5. The CDR3 spells CATSGGGLAGQETQYF. The CDR3 nucleotides are TGTGCCACCAGCGGGGGGGGACTAGCGGGACAAGAGACCCAGTACTTC.

This clone was recorded once. Other DNA sequences in this sample translate to the same CDR3. The CDR3 DNA sequence: TGTGCCAGCAGCCCAGTGGGAGGGGGGACTGAAGCTTTCTTT. Translation gives CASSPVGGGTEAFF. The V gene is TRBV9, the J gene TRBJ1-1; D perhaps matches TRBD1 (6 bases). V lost 4 bases and J lost 5, with 15 bases in between. The CDR3 consists of 14 residues. Germline CDR1 reads SGDLS; CDR2 reads YYNGEE. Looking up the rest from reference TRBV9 and TRBJ1-1 gives the full variable domain: DSGVTQTPKHLITATGQRVTLRCSPRSGDLSVYWYQQSLDQGLQFLIQYYNGEERAKGNILERFSAQQFPDLHSELNLSSLELGDSALYFCASSPVGGGTEAFFGQGTRLTVV.

This clone was detected only once. The V and J genes are TRBV6-5 and TRBJ1-5; no clear D. The germline gives CDR1 MNHEY, CDR2 SVGAGI. The CDR3 runs 15 residues. The germline V and J ends were trimmed by 1 base and 2 bases, with 9 bases remaining between them. CDR3 in DNA: TGTGCCAGCAGTTACTACGCCGGTGGCAATCAGCCCCAGCATTTT. This translates into CASSYYAGGNQPQHF.

The chain combines TRBV5-1 with TRBJ1-1; TRBD1 matches 10 bases. Germline V gives CDR1 SGHRS, CDR2 YFSETQ. J gave up 5 bases and V 2 bases, and 12 bases lay outside the gene matches. CDR3 length: 17 residues. Written as DNA, the CDR3 is TGCGCCAGCAGCTTCGCCTCCACCGGACAGGGGGGGACTGAAGCTTTCTTT. It is translated as CASSFASTGQGGTEAFF.

The gene calls are TRBV5-1 and TRBJ2-7, with D possibly matching TRBD1 (6 bases). There are 16 residues in the CDR3. The V end lost 3 bases, the J end lost 0 bases, and 16 bases lay between the germline ends. Germline V gene lookup returns CDR1 SGHRS and CDR2 YFSETQ. The CDR3 region is CASSSWDTLSSYEQYF. The CDR3 nucleotides are TGCGCCAGCAGCTCGTGGGACACTTTGAGCTCCTACGAGCAGTACTTC.

V gene TRBV2 combines with J gene TRBJ1-4; D is possibly TRBD1 (6 bases). The length of the CDR3 is 14 residues. CDR1 is SNHLY, CDR2 FYNNEI, per germline. Between the trimmed V and J ends, which lost 6 bases and 6 bases, there was a span of 14 bases. The CDR3 DNA reads as TGTGCCAGCAGCAAAACAGGGTGGGATGAAAAACTGTTTTTT. Translation: CASSKTGWDEKLFF.

The chain employs TRBV6-5 and TRBJ2-5, with 7 bases matching TRBD2. The CDR3 covers 13 residues. V shed 6 bases, J shed 2 bases, and the junction held 3 bases outside the gene matches. Germline CDR1 MNHEY, CDR2 SVGAGI. The CDR3, as DNA: TGTGCCAGCAGAGACGGGGGGCAAGAGACCCAGTACTTC. Translating it yields CASRDGGQETQYF.

The genes are TRBV15 and TRBJ2-1; D possibly corresponds to TRBD1 (6 bases). There are 16 residues in the CDR3. Germline lookup yields CDR1 LNHNV and CDR2 YYDKDF (reference sequence). V was cut by 8 bases and J by 0 bases, with 17 bases left in between. CDR3: CATQGQGPLSYNEQFF. The DNA for the CDR3 is TGTGCCACCCAGGGGCAGGGGCCCCTCTCCTACAATGAGCAGTTCTTC. Supplemented by reference TRBV15 and TRBJ2-1, the full variable domain reads DAMVIQNPRYQVTQFGKPVTLSCSQTLNHNVMYWYQQKSSQAPKLLFHYYDKDFNNEADTPDNFQSRRPNTSFCFLDIRSPGLGDTAMYLCATQGQGPLSYNEQFFGPGTRLTVL.

The CDR3 DNA reads TGTGCCAGCAGCCCAGGGGTTTCCCACGAGCAGTACTTC. Protein: CASSPGVSHEQYF. The chain combines TRBV7-9 with TRBJ2-7; D may be TRBD1 (6 bases). Trimming left V 5 bases short and J 5 bases short, with 13 bases between. The CDR3 is 13 amino acids. CDR1 and CDR2 from the germline V gene are SEHNR and FQNEAQ (reference sequence). Drawing the rest from reference TRBV7-9 and TRBJ2-7, the complete variable domain is DTGVSQNPRHKITKRGQNVTFRCDPISEHNRLYWYRQTLGQGPEFLTYFQNEAQLEKSRLLSDRFSAERPKGSFSTLEIQRTEQGDSAMYLCASSPGVSHEQYFGPGTRLTVT.

The chain links TRBV11-3 to TRBJ2-1; TRBD2 matches 9 bases. In germline, CDR1 is SGHNT, CDR2 YENEEA. Trimming at V came to 1 base and at J to 6 bases, leaving 4 bases not matched to a gene. The CDR3 length is 15 residues. The chain's CDR3 is CASSLGAGGGNEQFF. In DNA form, the CDR3 reads TGTGCCAGCAGCTTAGGGGCGGGAGGGGGCAATGAGCAGTTCTTC.

The chain has TRBV4-1 and TRBJ2-7; 11 nucleotides agree with TRBD2. This CDR3 comprises 14 residues. CDR1 and CDR2 (germline): MGHRA, YSYEKL. Trimming cost V 4 bases and J 4 bases; bases outside gene matches: 3. The CDR3 DNA is TGCGCCAGCAGCCTAGCGGGAGGGCAATACGAGCAGTACTTC. This encodes CASSLAGGQYEQYF.

The V call is TRBV4-3, the J call TRBJ2-2; no firm D call. CDR1 LGHNA and CDR2 YSLEER come from the germline V gene. The CDR3 spans 15 residues. V lost 0 bases to trimming and J lost 2 bases, with 7 bases between them. The CDR3 region is CASSQEASNTGELFF. In DNA, the CDR3 is TGCGCCAGCAGCCAAGAGGCATCCAACACCGGGGAGCTGTTTTTT.

The rearrangement links TRBV25-1 to TRBJ2-1, with 7 bases lining up with TRBD2. V lost 1 base, J lost 9 bases, and 15 bases stayed unmatched. Germline loops: CDR1 MGHDK, CDR2 SYGVNS. The CDR3 is 17 amino acids. The CDR3 region is CASSESTSVGATTEQFF. The CDR3 bases are TGTGCCAGCAGTGAATCTACTAGCGTGGGAGCCACTACTGAGCAGTTCTTC.

The chain is built from TRBV19 and TRBJ1-2, with D maybe TRBD1 (5 bases). Trimming took off 7 bases at V and 7 bases at J, with 13 bases between the two ends. Germline V gene lookup returns CDR1 LNHDA and CDR2 SQIVND (reference sequence). The CDR3 is 12 amino acids. The CDR3 region is CASMFRVGGYTF. The CDR3 bases are TGTGCCAGTATGTTCAGGGTTGGTGGCTACACCTTC.

The chain uses TRBV5-4 and TRBJ1-2; D might be TRBD1 (5 bases). The CDR3 loop spans 16 amino acids. Germline V gene sequence: CDR1 SGHNT, CDR2 YYREEE (reference sequence). Trimming left V 4 bases short and J 2 bases short, with 18 bases between. The CDR3 reads CASSPGGAERNYGYTF. Written as DNA, the CDR3 is TGTGCCAGCAGCCCGGGCGGGGCAGAGAGAAACTATGGCTACACCTTC. Variable domain in full (rest from reference TRBV5-4 and TRBJ1-2): ETGVTQSPTHLIKTRGQQVTLRCSSQSGHNTVSWYQQALGQGPQFIFQYYREEENGRGNFPPRFSGLQFPNYSSELNVNALELDDSALYLCASSPGGAERNYGYTFGSGTRLTVV.

This rearrangement joins TRBV6-5 to TRBJ2-1; 9 bases align to TRBD2. J lost 5 bases, V lost 6 bases, and 5 bases had no gene match. Germline CDR1 reads MNHEY; CDR2 reads SVGAGI. This CDR3 has 14 residues. The CDR3 is CASSPSSGDNEQFF. In DNA form, the CDR3 reads TGTGCCAGCAGCCCTTCTAGCGGGGACAATGAGCAGTTCTTC.

This clone has a handful of counts. V is TRBV5-6 and J is TRBJ1-2; D is unresolved. Per germline, CDR1 SGHDT and CDR2 YYEEEE. The CDR3 is 13 amino acids. V was trimmed by 4 bases and J by 7 bases, leaving 14 bases between them. The DNA for the CDR3 is TGTGCCAGCAGCAGGGAGTTGATGGGTGGCTACACCTTC. Translated, it gives CASSRELMGGYTF.

The CDR3 protein is CASSIQGVEGAQHF. In DNA form, the CDR3 reads TGTGCCAGTAGTATCCAAGGGGTCGAAGGAGCCCAGCATTTT. This chain links TRBV19 with TRBJ1-5, with D perhaps matching TRBD1 (5 bases). The CDR3 sequence is 14 residues long. The V gene lost 3 bases and the J gene lost 11 bases, with 17 bases spanning the gap. CDR1 LNHDA and CDR2 SQIVND come from the germline V gene (reference sequence).